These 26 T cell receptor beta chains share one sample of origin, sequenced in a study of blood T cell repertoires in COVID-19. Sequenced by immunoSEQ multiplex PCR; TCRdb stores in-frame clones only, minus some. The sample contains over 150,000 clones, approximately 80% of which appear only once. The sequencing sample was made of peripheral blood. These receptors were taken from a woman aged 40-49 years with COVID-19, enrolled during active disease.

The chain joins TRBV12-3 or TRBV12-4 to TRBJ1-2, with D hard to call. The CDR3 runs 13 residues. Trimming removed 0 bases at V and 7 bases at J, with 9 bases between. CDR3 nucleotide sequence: TGTGCCAGCAGTTTAGCGGGCGTAGTTGGCTACACCTTC. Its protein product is CASSLAGVVGYTF.

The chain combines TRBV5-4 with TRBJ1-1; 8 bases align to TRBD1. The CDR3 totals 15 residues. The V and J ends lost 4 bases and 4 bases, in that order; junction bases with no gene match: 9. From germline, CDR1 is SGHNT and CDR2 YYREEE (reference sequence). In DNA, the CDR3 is TGTGCCAGCAGCAGACCGGGACAGGAGAGCACTGAAGCTTTCTTT. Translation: CASSRPGQESTEAFF.

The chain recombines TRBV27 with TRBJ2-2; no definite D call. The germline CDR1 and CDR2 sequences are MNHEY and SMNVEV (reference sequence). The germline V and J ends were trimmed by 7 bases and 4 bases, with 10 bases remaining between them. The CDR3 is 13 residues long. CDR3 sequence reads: CASTYSGTGELFF. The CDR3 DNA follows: TGTGCCAGCACATATTCGGGCACCGGGGAGCTGTTTTTT.

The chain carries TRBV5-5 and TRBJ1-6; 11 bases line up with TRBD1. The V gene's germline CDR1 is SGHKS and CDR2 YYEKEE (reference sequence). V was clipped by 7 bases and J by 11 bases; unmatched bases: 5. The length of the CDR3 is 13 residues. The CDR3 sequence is CASLGQGETPLHF. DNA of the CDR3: TGTGCCAGCTTGGGACAGGGGGAGACACCCCTCCACTTT. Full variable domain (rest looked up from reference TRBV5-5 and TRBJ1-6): DAGVTQSPTHLIKTRGQQVTLRCSPISGHKSVSWYQQVLGQGPQFIFQYYEKEERGRGNFPDRFSARQFPNYSSELNVNALLLGDSALYLCASLGQGETPLHFGNGTRLTVT.

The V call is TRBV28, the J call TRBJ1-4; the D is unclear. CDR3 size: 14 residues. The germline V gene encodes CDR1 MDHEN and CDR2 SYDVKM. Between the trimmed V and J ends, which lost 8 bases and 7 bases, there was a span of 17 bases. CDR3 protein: CASSFAGVSEKLFF. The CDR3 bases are TGTGCCAGCTCGTTTGCGGGTGTCAGTGAAAAACTGTTTTTT.

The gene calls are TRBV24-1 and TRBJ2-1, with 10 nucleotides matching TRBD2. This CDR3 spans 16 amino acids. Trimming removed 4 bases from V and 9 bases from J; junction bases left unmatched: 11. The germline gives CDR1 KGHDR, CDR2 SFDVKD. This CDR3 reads CATSDTLAGELGEQFF. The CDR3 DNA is TGTGCCACCAGTGACACGCTAGCGGGAGAGCTCGGTGAGCAGTTCTTC.

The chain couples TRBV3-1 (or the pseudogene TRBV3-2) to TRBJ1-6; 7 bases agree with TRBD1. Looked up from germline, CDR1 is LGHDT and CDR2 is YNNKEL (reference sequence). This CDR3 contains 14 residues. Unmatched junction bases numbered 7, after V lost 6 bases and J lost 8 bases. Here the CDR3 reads CASRRTGVDSPLHF. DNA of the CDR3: TGTGCCAGCAGACGCACAGGGGTGGATTCACCCCTCCACTTT.

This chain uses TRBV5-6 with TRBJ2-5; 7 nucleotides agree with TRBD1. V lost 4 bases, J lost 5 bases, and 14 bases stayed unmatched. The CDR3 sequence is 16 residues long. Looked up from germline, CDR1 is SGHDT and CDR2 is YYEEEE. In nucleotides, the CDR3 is TGTGCCAGCAGCCCCACCCCGACAGGGATACGGGAGACCCAGTACTTC. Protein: CASSPTPTGIRETQYF.

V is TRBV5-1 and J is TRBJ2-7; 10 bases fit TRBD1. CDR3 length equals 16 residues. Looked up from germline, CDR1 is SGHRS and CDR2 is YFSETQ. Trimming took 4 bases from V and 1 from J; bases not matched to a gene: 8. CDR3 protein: CASSPTGGDYSYEQYF. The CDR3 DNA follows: TGCGCCAGCAGCCCGACAGGGGGCGATTATTCCTACGAGCAGTACTTC.

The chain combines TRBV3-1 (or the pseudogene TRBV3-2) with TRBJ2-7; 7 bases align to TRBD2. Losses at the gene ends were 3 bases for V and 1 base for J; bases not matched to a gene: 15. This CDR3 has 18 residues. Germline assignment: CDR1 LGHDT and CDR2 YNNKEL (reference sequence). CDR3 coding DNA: TGTGCCAGCAGCCAGTTCGATCGCCCCTGGGGGGGATCCTACGAGCAGTACTTC. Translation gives CASSQFDRPWGGSYEQYF.

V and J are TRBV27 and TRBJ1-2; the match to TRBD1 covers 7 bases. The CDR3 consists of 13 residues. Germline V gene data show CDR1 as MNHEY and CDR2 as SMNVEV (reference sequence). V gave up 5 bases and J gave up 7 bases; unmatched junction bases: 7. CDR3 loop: CASSPTRGSGYTF. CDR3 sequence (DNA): TGTGCCAGCAGTCCCACCAGGGGGAGTGGCTACACCTTC.

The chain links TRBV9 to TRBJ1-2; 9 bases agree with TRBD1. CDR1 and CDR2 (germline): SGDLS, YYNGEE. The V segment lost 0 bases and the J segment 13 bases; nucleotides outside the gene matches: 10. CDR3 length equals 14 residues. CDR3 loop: CASSVGDRGEQSTF. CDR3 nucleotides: TGTGCCAGCAGCGTAGGAGACAGGGGGGAACAGTCCACCTTC. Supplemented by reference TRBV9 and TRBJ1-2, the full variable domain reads DSGVTQTPKHLITATGQRVTLRCSPRSGDLSVYWYQQSLDQGLQFLIQYYNGEERAKGNILERFSAQQFPDLHSELNLSSLELGDSALYFCASSVGDRGEQSTFGSGTRLTVV.

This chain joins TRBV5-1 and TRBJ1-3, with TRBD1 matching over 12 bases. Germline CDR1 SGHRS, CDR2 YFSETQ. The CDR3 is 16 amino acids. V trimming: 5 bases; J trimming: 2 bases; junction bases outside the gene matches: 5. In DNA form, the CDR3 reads TGCGCCAGCAGACCGGGACAGGGGGCGGCTGGAAACACCATATATTTT. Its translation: CASRPGQGAAGNTIYF. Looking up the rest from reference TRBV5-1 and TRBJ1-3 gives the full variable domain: KAGVTQTPRYLIKTRGQQVTLSCSPISGHRSVSWYQQTPGQGLQFLFEYFSETQRNKGNFPGRFSGRQFSNSRSEMNVSTLELGDSALYLCASRPGQGAAGNTIYFGEGSWLTVV.

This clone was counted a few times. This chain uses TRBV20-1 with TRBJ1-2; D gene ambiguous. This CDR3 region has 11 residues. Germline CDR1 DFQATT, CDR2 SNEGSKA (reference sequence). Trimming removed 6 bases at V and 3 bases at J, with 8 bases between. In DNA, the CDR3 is TGCAGTGCACCGGCGGACTATGGCTACACCTTC. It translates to CSAPADYGYTF.

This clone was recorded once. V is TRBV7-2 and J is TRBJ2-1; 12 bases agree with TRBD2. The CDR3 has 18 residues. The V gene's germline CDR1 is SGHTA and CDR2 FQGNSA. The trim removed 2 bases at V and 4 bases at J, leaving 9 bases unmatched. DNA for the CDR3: TGTGCCAGCAGCTTATTGTTGACTAGCGGGAGAGGTTACAATGAGCAGTTCTTC. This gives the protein CASSLLLTSGRGYNEQFF.

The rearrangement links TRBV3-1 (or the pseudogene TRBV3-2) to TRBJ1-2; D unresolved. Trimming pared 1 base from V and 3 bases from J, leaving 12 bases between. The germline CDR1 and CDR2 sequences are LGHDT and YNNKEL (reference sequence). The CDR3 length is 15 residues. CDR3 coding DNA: TGTGCCAGCAGCCAAGGTGCCAGGTCCTACTATGGCTACACCTTC. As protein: CASSQGARSYYGYTF.

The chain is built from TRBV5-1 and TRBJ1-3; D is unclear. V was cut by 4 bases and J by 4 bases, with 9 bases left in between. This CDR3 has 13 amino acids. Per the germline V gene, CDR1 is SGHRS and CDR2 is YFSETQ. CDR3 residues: CASSAEQGNTIYF. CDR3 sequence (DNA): TGCGCCAGCAGCGCCGAACAGGGAAACACCATATATTTT.

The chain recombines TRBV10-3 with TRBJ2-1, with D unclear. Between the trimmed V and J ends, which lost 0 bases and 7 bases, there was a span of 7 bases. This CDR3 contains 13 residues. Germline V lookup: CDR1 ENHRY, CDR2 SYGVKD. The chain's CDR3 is CAISESKQNEQFF. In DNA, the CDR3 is TGTGCCATCAGTGAGTCGAAACAAAATGAGCAGTTCTTC.

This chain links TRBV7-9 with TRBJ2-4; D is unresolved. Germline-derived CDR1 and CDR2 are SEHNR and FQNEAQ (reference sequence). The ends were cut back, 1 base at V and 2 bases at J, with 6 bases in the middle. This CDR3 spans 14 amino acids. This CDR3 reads CASSLEQSKNIQYF. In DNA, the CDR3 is TGTGCCAGCAGCTTAGAACAGTCCAAAAACATTCAGTACTTC. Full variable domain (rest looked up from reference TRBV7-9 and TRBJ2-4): DTGVSQNPRHKITKRGQNVTFRCDPISEHNRLYWYRQTLGQGPEFLTYFQNEAQLEKSRLLSDRFSAERPKGSFSTLEIQRTEQGDSAMYLCASSLEQSKNIQYFGAGTRLSVL.

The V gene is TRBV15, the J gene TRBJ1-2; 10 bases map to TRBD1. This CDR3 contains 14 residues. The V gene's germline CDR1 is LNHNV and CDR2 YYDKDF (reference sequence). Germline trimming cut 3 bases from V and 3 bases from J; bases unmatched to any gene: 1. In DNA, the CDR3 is TGTGCCACCAGCAGTGACAGGGGGCACTATGGCTACACCTTC. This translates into CATSSDRGHYGYTF.

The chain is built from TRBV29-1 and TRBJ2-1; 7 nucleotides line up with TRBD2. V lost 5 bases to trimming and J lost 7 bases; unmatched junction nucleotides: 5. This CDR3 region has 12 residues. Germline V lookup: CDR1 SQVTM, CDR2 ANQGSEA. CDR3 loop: CSVMTSWNEQFF. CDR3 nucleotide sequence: TGCAGCGTTATGACTAGCTGGAATGAGCAGTTCTTC.

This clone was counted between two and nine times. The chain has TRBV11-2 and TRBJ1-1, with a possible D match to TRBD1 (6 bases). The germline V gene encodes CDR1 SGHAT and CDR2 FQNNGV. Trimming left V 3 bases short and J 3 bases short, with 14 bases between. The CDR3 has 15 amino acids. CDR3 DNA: TGTGCCAGCAGCTTCTATTTAGGGGGAGACACTGAAGCTTTCTTT. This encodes CASSFYLGGDTEAFF.

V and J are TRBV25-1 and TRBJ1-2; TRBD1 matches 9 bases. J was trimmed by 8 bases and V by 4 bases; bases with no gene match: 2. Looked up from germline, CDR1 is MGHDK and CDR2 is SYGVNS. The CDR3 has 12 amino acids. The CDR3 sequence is CASSGTGEGYTF. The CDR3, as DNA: TGTGCCAGCAGTGGGACAGGGGAAGGCTACACCTTC.

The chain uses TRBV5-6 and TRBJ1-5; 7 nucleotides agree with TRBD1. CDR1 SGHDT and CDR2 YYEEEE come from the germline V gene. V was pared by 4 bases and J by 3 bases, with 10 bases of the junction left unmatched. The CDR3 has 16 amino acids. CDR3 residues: CASSPGGGLTNQPQHF. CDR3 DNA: TGTGCCAGCAGCCCGGGAGGGGGCTTAACCAATCAGCCCCAGCATTTT.

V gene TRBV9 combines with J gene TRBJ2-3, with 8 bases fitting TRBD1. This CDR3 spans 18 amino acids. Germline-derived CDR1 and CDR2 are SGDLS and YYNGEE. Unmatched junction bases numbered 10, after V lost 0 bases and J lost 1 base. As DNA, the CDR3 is TGTGCCAGCAGCGTAGGGGACAGGCGAAAGTGGGGCACAGATACGCAGTATTTT. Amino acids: CASSVGDRRKWGTDTQYF. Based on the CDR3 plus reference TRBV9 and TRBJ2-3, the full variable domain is DSGVTQTPKHLITATGQRVTLRCSPRSGDLSVYWYQQSLDQGLQFLIQYYNGEERAKGNILERFSAQQFPDLHSELNLSSLELGDSALYFCASSVGDRRKWGTDTQYFGPGTRLTVL.

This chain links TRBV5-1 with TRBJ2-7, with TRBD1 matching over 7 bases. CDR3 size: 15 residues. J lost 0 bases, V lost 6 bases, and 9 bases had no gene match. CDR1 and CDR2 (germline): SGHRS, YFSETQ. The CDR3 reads CASTPGQATSYEQYF. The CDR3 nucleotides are TGCGCCAGCACCCCAGGACAGGCCACCTCCTACGAGCAGTACTTC.